The 3 T cell receptor beta chains in this list originate from one sample, sequenced in a study of blood T cell repertoires in COVID-19 (dated by TCRdb to the early 2020s). Library preparation employed the immunoSEQ multiplex PCR assay. TCRdb limited this immuneACCESS table to in-frame rearrangements with V and J called. A share of clones is missing; checked studies link under half to unresolved V genes, and the rest is unexplained. Recorded for this sample are hundreds of thousands of clones; roughly 83% of them occurred a single time. The ten largest clones add up to around 30% of the sample. Sequenced input: peripheral blood. The source of these receptors is a man aged 40-49 years with acute or convalescent COVID-19.

The chain employs TRBV5-6 and TRBJ2-7; a possible D gene is TRBD2 (6 bases). Germline V gene data show CDR1 as SGHDT and CDR2 as YYEEEE. The CDR3 is 13 amino acids. The V and J ends lost 6 bases and 6 bases respectively, with 16 bases between them. The DNA for the CDR3 is TGTGCCAGCAAGGCGGGATGGGTCTTCGAGCAGTACTTC. It yields the protein CASKAGWVFEQYF. Supplemented by reference TRBV5-6 and TRBJ2-7, the full variable domain reads DAGVTQSPTHLIKTRGQQVTLRCSPKSGHDTVSWYQQALGQGPQFIFQYYEEEERQRGNFPDRFSGHQFPNYSSELNVNALLLGDSALYLCASKAGWVFEQYFGPGTRLTVT.

This rearrangement joins TRBV19 to TRBJ1-2, with D tentatively TRBD1 (6 bases). V dropped 6 bases and J dropped 8 bases, with 22 bases sitting between them. The CDR3 contains 15 residues. Germline assignment: CDR1 LNHDA and CDR2 SQIVND (reference sequence). The CDR3: CASSLSIVQGEGYTF. The CDR3 coding sequence is TGTGCCAGTAGCCTTAGTATAGTACAGGGTGAAGGCTACACCTTC.

The chain uses TRBV19 and TRBJ2-1, with TRBD1 matching 7 bases. The V and J ends lost 3 bases and 0 bases, in that order; junction bases with no gene match: 5. The CDR3 consists of 16 residues. From germline, CDR1 is LNHDA and CDR2 SQIVND (reference sequence). The CDR3 nucleotides read TGTGCCAGTAGTATGACGGACAGGAGCTCCTACAATGAGCAGTTCTTC. This codes for CASSMTDRSSYNEQFF.